A single sample is the source of the 21 T cell receptor beta chains below, sequenced in a study of T cells in tuberculosis. Profiling relied on immunoSEQ multiplex PCR, and the TCRdb table lists in-frame clones only, not all of them. The sample shows some 41,000 clones, about 94% of them seen only once. Sequenced input: PBMCs. The receptors shown here come from a donor between 10 and 35 years old with latent tuberculosis or without tuberculosis infection. Some clones in this sample may be carry-over from other donors' samples.

The rearrangement uses TRBV4-3 and TRBJ2-7; D gene ambiguous. Between the trimmed V and J ends, which lost 0 bases and 4 bases, there was a span of 7 bases. This CDR3 comprises 13 residues. Germline CDR1 LGHNA, CDR2 YSLEER. The DNA for the CDR3 is TGCGCCAGCAGCCAAGAGAACCAGTACGAGCAGTACTTC. It translates to CASSQENQYEQYF.

This clone was seen only once. The rearrangement links TRBV7-8 to TRBJ2-5; 15 nucleotides align to TRBD2. The CDR3 extends over 16 amino acids. J was trimmed by 5 bases and V by 5 bases; bases with no gene match: 6. Germline CDR1 is SGHVS and CDR2 is FQNEAQ. CDR3 DNA sequence: TGTGCCAGCAGCCTCGGACTAGCGGGAGGGTTGGAGACCCAGTACTTC. Protein: CASSLGLAGGLETQYF.

CDR3 in amino acids: CASSLLIVGIGELFF. For the CDR3, the DNA is TGTGCCAGCAGCTTACTCATAGTTGGTATCGGGGAGCTGTTTTTT. The V and J genes are TRBV7-8 and TRBJ2-2; D gene unclear. V lost 2 bases, J lost 7 bases, and 14 bases lay in between. Germline V lookup: CDR1 SGHVS, CDR2 FQNEAQ. This CDR3 is 15 amino acids long.

V gene TRBV2 combines with J gene TRBJ2-7; D remains ambiguous. Germline lookup yields CDR1 SNHLY and CDR2 FYNNEI. Trimming stripped 0 bases from V and 0 bases from J, with 9 bases between. This CDR3 has 15 amino acids. The CDR3 nucleotides are TGTGCCAGCAGTGAAGCGCCGGCGGACTCCTACGAGCAGTACTTC. Encoded protein: CASSEAPADSYEQYF.

The chain uses TRBV27 and TRBJ2-1; 10 bases fit TRBD2. The CDR3 contains 15 residues. CDR1 and CDR2 (germline): MNHEY, SMNVEV (reference sequence). The V and J ends lost 3 bases and 7 bases, in that order; junction bases with no gene match: 6. The CDR3 loop reads CASSFLAGARNEQFF. CDR3 DNA: TGTGCCAGCAGTTTCCTAGCGGGAGCGAGAAATGAGCAGTTCTTC.

This chain joins TRBV5-6 and TRBJ2-1; 9 positions match TRBD1. Germline V gene data show CDR1 as SGHDT and CDR2 as YYEEEE. There are 14 residues in the CDR3. J gave up 8 bases and V 3 bases, and 6 bases lay outside the gene matches. The CDR3 DNA reads as TGTGCCAGCAGCTGGGGGACAGGGATCGATGAGCAGTTCTTC. Translated: CASSWGTGIDEQFF.

CDR3 residues: CASSQGVDIAGGGYTF. DNA for the CDR3: TGCGCCAGCAGCCAAGGGGTGGACATAGCCGGTGGCGGCTACACCTTC. The chain uses TRBV4-1 and TRBJ1-2, with a tentative D call TRBD1 (5 bases). V was trimmed by 1 base and J by 8 bases, leaving 20 bases between them. This CDR3 has 16 residues. From germline, CDR1 is MGHRA and CDR2 YSYEKL.

This clone was seen a few times. CDR3 in amino acids: CASSSPGLASEQYF. CDR3 bases: TGTGCCAGCAGTTCCCCGGGACTAGCTAGCGAGCAGTACTTC. J is TRBJ2-7 and V is TRBV27; TRBD2 aligns across 9 bases. The junction had 7 bases not matched to a gene; V was cut back by 4 bases and J by 6 bases. From germline, CDR1 is MNHEY and CDR2 SMNVEV (reference sequence). The CDR3 contains 14 residues.

V is TRBV5-4 and J is TRBJ2-3, with TRBD2 matching 13 bases. CDR3 size: 17 residues. V lost 4 bases to trimming and J lost 3 bases; unmatched junction nucleotides: 8. Germline V gene sequence: CDR1 SGHNT, CDR2 YYREEE (reference sequence). For the CDR3, the DNA is TGTGCCAGCAGCGCCGGACTAGCGGGAGTGAGGACAGATACGCAGTATTTT. It codes for CASSAGLAGVRTDTQYF.

The chain uses TRBV7-2 and TRBJ1-2; D is possibly TRBD1 (5 bases). V was shortened by 4 bases and J by 3 bases, with 21 bases between the two germline ends. The CDR3 loop spans 17 amino acids. In germline, CDR1 is SGHTA, CDR2 FQGNSA. Here the CDR3 DNA reads TGTGCCAGCAGCTATACAGGCCTAAATAGTGGTGACTATGGCTACACCTTC. Residues: CASSYTGLNSGDYGYTF. Supplemented by reference TRBV7-2 and TRBJ1-2, the full variable domain reads GAGVSQSPSNKVTEKGKDVELRCDPISGHTALYWYRQSLGQGLEFLIYFQGNSAPDKSGLPSDRFSAERTGGSVSTLTIQRTQQEDSAVYLCASSYTGLNSGDYGYTFGSGTRLTVV.

CDR3 sequence reads: CASSVGFSGGAYGYTF. DNA of the CDR3: TGTGCCAGCAGCGTAGGCTTTAGTGGCGGCGCCTATGGCTACACCTTC. The chain links TRBV9 to TRBJ1-2; D remains ambiguous. The germline gives CDR1 SGDLS, CDR2 YYNGEE. The CDR3 consists of 16 residues. V lost 0 bases, J lost 4 bases, and 16 bases lay in between.

The V call is TRBV18, the J call TRBJ2-7; 7 bases map to TRBD1. CDR1 is KGHSH and CDR2 is LQKENI in the germline V gene. There are 14 residues in the CDR3. The junction had 6 bases not matched to a gene; V was cut back by 3 bases and J by 4 bases. CDR3 region: CASSPGTEPYEQYF. The CDR3 DNA reads TGTGCCAGCTCACCCGGGACAGAACCTTACGAGCAGTACTTC.

The rearrangement links TRBV2 to TRBJ2-1; 13 bases line up with TRBD2. The CDR3 contains 20 residues. Losses at the gene ends were 8 bases for V and 9 bases for J; bases not matched to a gene: 25. CDR1 SNHLY and CDR2 FYNNEI come from the germline V gene. The CDR3 reads CASGQGALTGLAGEAGEQFF. CDR3 coding DNA: TGTGCCAGCGGACAGGGGGCGCTGACCGGACTAGCGGGAGAGGCGGGTGAGCAGTTCTTC.

This clone has just one count. CDR3 region: CASSEQDYSNQPQHF. The CDR3 nucleotides are TGTGCCAGCAGTGAACAGGATTATAGCAATCAGCCCCAGCATTTT. This chain uses TRBV6-1 with TRBJ1-5; D ambiguous. The CDR3 contains 15 residues. V lost 2 bases, J lost 0 bases, and 8 bases lay in between. Germline CDR1 reads MNHNS; CDR2 reads SASEGT.

The chain uses TRBV4-2 and TRBJ2-7; D uncertain. The CDR3 loop spans 16 amino acids. Germline-derived CDR1 and CDR2 are LGHNA and YNFKEQ. With 4 bases removed from V and 1 base from J, the gap between germline ends came to 17 bases. The CDR3 loop reads CASSLVATTDSYEQYF. The DNA for the CDR3 is TGTGCCAGCAGCCTCGTAGCTACGACGGATTCCTACGAGCAGTACTTC.

V gene TRBV5-1 combines with J gene TRBJ2-1; D is perhaps TRBD1 (6 bases). The V and J ends lost 4 bases and 5 bases respectively, with 16 bases between them. The CDR3 loop spans 15 amino acids. Germline-derived CDR1 and CDR2 are SGHRS and YFSETQ. The CDR3 here is CASSPDAHRDNEQFF. CDR3 DNA sequence: TGCGCCAGCAGCCCGGATGCCCACAGGGACAATGAGCAGTTCTTC.

The rearrangement joins TRBV7-7 to TRBJ2-5, with 8 bases aligning to TRBD2. Germline loops: CDR1 SSHAT, CDR2 FNYEAQ (reference sequence). V lost 4 bases, J lost 4 bases, and 11 bases stayed unmatched. This CDR3 is 16 amino acids long. The CDR3 DNA follows: TGTGCCAGCAGCTCATCGGTCGGGGGGGCTAGAGAGACCCAGTACTTC. It encodes CASSSSVGGARETQYF.

The chain has TRBV18 and TRBJ1-1, with 10 positions matching TRBD1. The CDR3 is made up of 15 amino acids. CDR1 and CDR2 (germline): KGHSH, LQKENI. The ends lost 6 bases at V and 3 bases at J; junction bases unmatched: 7. CDR3 bases: TGTGCCAGCTCTCCCCCCGGGACAGGGGACACTGAAGCTTTCTTT. Translated, it gives CASSPPGTGDTEAFF.

The chain uses TRBV28 and TRBJ2-1; 9 positions agree with TRBD2. Germline assignment: CDR1 MDHEN and CDR2 SYDVKM. J lost 15 bases, V lost 2 bases, and 11 bases had no gene match. This CDR3 region has 14 residues. CDR3 DNA sequence: TGTGCCAGCAGTTTAGGTCTAGCGGGAATAGGTCGGTTCTTC. It yields the protein CASSLGLAGIGRFF.

This sequence joins TRBV4-3 and TRBJ2-6; D unclear. V was pared by 1 base and J by 10 bases, with 5 bases between. Germline CDR1 LGHNA, CDR2 YSLEER. This CDR3 has 12 amino acids. The CDR3: CASSQVRNVLTF. CDR3 sequence (DNA): TGCGCCAGCAGCCAAGTCAGGAACGTCCTGACTTTC.

The rearrangement joins TRBV29-1 to TRBJ2-3; 9 nucleotides match TRBD2. Looked up from germline, CDR1 is SQVTM and CDR2 is ANQGSEA. V was clipped by 6 bases and J by 6 bases; unmatched bases: 16. This CDR3 contains 16 residues. The CDR3 bases are TGCAGCGTCCCCCGTCGAAGCGGGAGGCTCTGGGATACGCAGTATTTT. Translation: CSVPRRSGRLWDTQYF.